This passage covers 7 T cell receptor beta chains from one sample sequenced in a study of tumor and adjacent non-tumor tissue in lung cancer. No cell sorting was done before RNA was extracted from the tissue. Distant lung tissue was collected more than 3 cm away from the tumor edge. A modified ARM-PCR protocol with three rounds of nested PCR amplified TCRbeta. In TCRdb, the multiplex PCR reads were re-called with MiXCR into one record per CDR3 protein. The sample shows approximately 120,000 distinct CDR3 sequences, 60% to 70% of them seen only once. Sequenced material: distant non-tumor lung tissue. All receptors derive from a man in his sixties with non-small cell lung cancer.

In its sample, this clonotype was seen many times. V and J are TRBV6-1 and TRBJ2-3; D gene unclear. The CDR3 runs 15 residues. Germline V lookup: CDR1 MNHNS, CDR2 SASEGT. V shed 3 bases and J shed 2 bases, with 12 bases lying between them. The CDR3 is CASSDGSILTDTQYF. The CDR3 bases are TGTGCCAGCAGTGACGGCAGCATCCTCACAGATACGCAGTATTTT.

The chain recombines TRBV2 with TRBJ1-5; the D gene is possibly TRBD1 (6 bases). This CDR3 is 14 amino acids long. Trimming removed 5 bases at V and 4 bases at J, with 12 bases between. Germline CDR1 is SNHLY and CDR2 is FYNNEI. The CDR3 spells CASSPPGTNQPQHF. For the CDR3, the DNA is TGTGCCAGCAGTCCTCCGGGGACAAATCAGCCCCAGCATTTT.

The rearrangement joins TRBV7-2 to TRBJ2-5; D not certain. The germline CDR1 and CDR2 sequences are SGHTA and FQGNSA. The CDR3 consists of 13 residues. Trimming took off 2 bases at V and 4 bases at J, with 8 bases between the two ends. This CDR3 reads CASSLHVPETQYF. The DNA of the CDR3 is TGTGCCAGCAGCTTACACGTGCCAGAGACCCAGTACTTC.

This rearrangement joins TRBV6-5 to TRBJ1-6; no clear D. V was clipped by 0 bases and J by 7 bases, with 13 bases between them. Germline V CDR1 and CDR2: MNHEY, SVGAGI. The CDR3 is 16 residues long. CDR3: CASSYSNMGLNSPLHF. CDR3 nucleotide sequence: TGTGCCAGCAGTTACTCGAACATGGGGTTGAATTCACCCCTCCACTTT.

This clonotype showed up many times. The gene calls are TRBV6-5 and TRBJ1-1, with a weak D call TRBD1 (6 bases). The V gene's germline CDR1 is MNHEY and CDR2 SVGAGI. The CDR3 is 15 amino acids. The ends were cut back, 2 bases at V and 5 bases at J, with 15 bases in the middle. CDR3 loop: CASSYNYRAETEAFF. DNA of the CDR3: TGTGCCAGCAGTTACAACTACAGGGCCGAGACTGAAGCTTTCTTT.

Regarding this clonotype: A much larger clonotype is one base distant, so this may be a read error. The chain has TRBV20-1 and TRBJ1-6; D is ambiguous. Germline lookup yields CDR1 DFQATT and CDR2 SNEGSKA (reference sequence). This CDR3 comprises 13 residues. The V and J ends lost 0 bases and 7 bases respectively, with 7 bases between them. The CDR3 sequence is CSARETINSPLHF. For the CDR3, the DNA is TGCAGTGCTAGAGAAACAATCAATTCACCCCTCCACTTT.

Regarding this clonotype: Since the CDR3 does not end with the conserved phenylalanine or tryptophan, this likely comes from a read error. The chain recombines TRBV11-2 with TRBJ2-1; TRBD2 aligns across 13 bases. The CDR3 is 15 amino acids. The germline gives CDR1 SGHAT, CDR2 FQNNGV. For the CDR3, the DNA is TGTCTCAGCAGCCAGGGACTAGCGGGACCTAATGAGCAGTTCTTA. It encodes CLSSQGLAGPNEQFL.